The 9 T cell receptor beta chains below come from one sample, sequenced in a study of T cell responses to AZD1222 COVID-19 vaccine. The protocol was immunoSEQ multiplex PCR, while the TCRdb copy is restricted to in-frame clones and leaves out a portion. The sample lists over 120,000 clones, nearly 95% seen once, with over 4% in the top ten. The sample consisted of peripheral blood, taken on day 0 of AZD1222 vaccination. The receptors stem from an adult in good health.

The CDR3 here is CASSDVWGETQYF. As DNA, the CDR3 is TGTGCCAGCAGCGACGTCTGGGGGGAGACCCAGTACTTC. The rearrangement uses TRBV11-3 and TRBJ2-5, with D perhaps assigned TRBD1 or TRBD2 (5 bases each). V dropped 5 bases and J dropped 5 bases, with 12 bases sitting between them. Germline CDR1 SGHNT, CDR2 YENEEA. CDR3 length: 13 amino acids.

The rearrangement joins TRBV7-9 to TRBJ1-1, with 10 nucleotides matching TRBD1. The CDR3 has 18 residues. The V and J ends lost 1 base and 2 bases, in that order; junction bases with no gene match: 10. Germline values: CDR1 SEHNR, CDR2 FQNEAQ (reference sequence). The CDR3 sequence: CASSLGGRGQGTNTEAFF. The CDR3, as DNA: TGTGCCAGCAGCTTAGGGGGCCGGGGACAGGGGACAAACACTGAAGCTTTCTTT.

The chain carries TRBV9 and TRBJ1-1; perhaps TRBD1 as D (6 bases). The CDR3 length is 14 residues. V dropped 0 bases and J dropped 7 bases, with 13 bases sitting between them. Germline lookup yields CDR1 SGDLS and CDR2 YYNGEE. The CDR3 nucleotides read TGTGCCAGCAGCGTAGAGGGGGAGCAGGGTGAAGCTTTCTTT. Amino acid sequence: CASSVEGEQGEAFF.

The CDR3 sequence: CASSGPIRGAKNEKLFF. CDR3 in DNA: TGTGCCAGCAGCGGCCCTATTAGGGGAGCCAAAAATGAAAAACTGTTTTTT. The V call is TRBV9, the J call TRBJ1-4; maybe TRBD1 (5 bases). V was cut by 3 bases and J by 5 bases, with 20 bases left in between. This CDR3 contains 17 residues. Germline CDR1 is SGDLS and CDR2 is YYNGEE.

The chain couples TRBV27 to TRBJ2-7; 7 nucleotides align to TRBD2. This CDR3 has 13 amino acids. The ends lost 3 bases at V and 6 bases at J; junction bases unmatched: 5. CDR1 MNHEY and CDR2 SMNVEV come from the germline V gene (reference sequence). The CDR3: CASSFAGELEQYF. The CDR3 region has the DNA TGTGCCAGCAGTTTCGCGGGAGAGCTCGAGCAGTACTTC.

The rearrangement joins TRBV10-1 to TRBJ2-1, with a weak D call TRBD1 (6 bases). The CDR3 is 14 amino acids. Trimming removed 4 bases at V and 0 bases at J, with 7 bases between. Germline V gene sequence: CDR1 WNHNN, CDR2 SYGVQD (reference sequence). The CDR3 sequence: CASSADSSYNEQFF. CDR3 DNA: TGCGCCAGCAGTGCGGACAGCTCCTACAATGAGCAGTTCTTC.

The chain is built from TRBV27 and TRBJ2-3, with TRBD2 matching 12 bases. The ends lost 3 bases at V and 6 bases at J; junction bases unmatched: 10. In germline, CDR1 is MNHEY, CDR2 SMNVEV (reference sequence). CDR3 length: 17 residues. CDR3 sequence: CASSFQTSGSSVDTQYF. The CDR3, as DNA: TGTGCCAGCAGTTTCCAGACTAGCGGGAGTTCAGTTGATACGCAGTATTTT.

The CDR3 nucleotides are TGTGCCAGCAGACCGAGTGTCGATGAAAAACTGTTTTTT. Protein: CASRPSVDEKLFF. The chain couples TRBV28 to TRBJ1-4; D is uncertain. CDR1 and CDR2 (germline): MDHEN, SYDVKM. Trimming removed 6 bases from V and 6 bases from J, with 11 bases in between. This CDR3 has 13 amino acids.

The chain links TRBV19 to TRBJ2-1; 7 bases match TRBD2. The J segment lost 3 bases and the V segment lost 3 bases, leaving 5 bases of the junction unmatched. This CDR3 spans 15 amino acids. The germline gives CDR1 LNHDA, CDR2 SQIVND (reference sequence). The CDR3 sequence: CASSMASGFYNEQFF. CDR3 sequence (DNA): TGTGCCAGTAGTATGGCTAGCGGCTTCTACAATGAGCAGTTCTTC.